The clone carrying this T cell receptor (beta chain) was counted only a few times. With V trimmed by 6 bases and J by 14 bases, 16 bases remained unmatched. CDR3 length: 14 residues. TCRdb re-derived calls from the RT-PCR reads in MiXCR, one entry per CDR3 protein. Here the sample spans hundreds of thousands of distinct CDR3 sequences, 13% to 15% being singletons. Material: memory CD4+ T cells from blood. The clonotype was recovered from a female donor in good health, serving as a healthy control. The V call is TRBV12-3 or TRBV12-4, the J call TRBJ1-1, with 9 bases that match TRBD1. CDR3 amino acids: CASSLRNRGTGGFF. The DNA for the CDR3 is TGTGCCAGCAGCCTCCGAAACAGGGGAACAGGGGGCTTCTTT.